This is a list of T cell receptor beta chains from one sample in a study of shared clonotypes between healthy human individuals. Only in-frame clones appear in the TCRdb table, and some are missing; sequencing was by immunoSEQ multiplex PCR. The table records over a million clones, approximately 98.5% of them present only once. The sample comprised naive CD4+ T cells sorted from blood. The receptors were gathered from a man under 40 in good health. Each CDR3 is given with its conserved first and last residue. A D gene is named only where the DNA matches it firmly. Clone size is shown for a subset of rows, as once, few, many or a class of expanded clone.

d_call	j_call	clone_size	v_call	cdr3_aa	cdr3_nt
-	TRBJ1-1	few	TRBV28	CASSFRTEAFF	TGTGCCAGCAGTTTCCGGACTGAAGCTTTCTTT
TRBD2	TRBJ2-2	-	TRBV4-2	CASSRRESSGRTGELFF	TGTGCCAGCAGCCGCCGGGAGAGTAGCGGGAGGACCGGGGAGCTGTTTTTT
-	TRBJ2-2	-	TRBV6-5	CASSYSRPRTGELFF	TGTGCCAGCAGTTACTCGAGACCGCGCACCGGGGAGCTGTTTTTT
-	TRBJ2-7	-	TRBV18	CASSPQRNSGWGVREQYF	TGTGCCAGCTCACCACAGAGGAATTCTGGATGGGGCGTACGGGAGCAGTACTTC
-	TRBJ2-7	-	TRBV9	CASSVNPRSYEQYF	TGTGCCAGCAGCGTGAACCCCCGGTCATACGAGCAGTACTTC
TRBD2	TRBJ2-1	-	TRBV27	CASTPAGRGKNYNEQFF	TGTGCCAGCACCCCGGCAGGGCGGGGGAAAAACTACAATGAGCAGTTCTTC
TRBD2	TRBJ2-7	-	TRBV6-1	CASSELGTSTYEQYF	TGTGCCAGCAGTGAATTAGGGACTAGTACGTACGAGCAGTACTTC
TRBD2	TRBJ2-7	-	TRBV11-2	CASTSGNVYEQYF	TGTGCCAGTACTAGCGGGAACGTCTACGAGCAGTACTTC
-	TRBJ2-7	-	TRBV19	CASSGRLVGEQYF	TGTGCCAGTAGTGGAAGACTAGTTGGCGAGCAGTACTTC
-	TRBJ2-5	-	TRBV18	CASSPPSSAYTQYF	TGTGCCAGCTCACCACCTTCATCCGCGTACACCCAGTACTTC
-	TRBJ1-1	once	TRBV30	CAWERQINTEAFF	TGTGCCTGGGAAAGACAGATTAACACTGAAGCTTTCTTT
TRBD1	TRBJ2-7	-	TRBV28	CASSVTGGVRTYEQYF	TGTGCCAGCAGTGTAACAGGGGGCGTCCGCACCTACGAGCAGTACTTC
-	TRBJ2-1	-	TRBV5-1	CASSLFLEGSNEQFF	TGCGCCAGCAGCTTGTTTTTGGAGGGGTCGAATGAGCAGTTCTTC
-	TRBJ2-7	-	TRBV15	CATSRDPPFEQYF	TGTGCCACCAGCAGAGATCCCCCATTCGAGCAGTACTTC
TRBD1	TRBJ1-1	-	TRBV10-3	CAISGWDSKNTEAFF	TGTGCCATCAGTGGTTGGGACAGTAAGAACACTGAAGCTTTCTTT
TRBD1	TRBJ1-5	-	TRBV6-1	CASSEALWTGKDQPQHF	TGTGCCAGCAGTGAAGCCCTCTGGACAGGGAAAGACCAGCCCCAGCATTTT
TRBD1	TRBJ2-1	once	TRBV15	CATSARDRYNEQFF	TGTGCCACCAGCGCCCGGGACAGGTACAATGAGCAGTTCTTC
-	TRBJ2-7	-	TRBV18	CASSPGRTRGGEQYF	TGTGCCAGCTCACCAGGCAGAACCCGTGGTGGCGAGCAGTACTTC
-	TRBJ1-2	-	TRBV20-1	CSARYEQGYTF	TGCAGTGCTAGATATGAACAGGGCTACACCTTC
TRBD2	TRBJ2-7	-	TRBV7-2	CASSLVGTSGAEQYF	TGTGCCAGCAGCTTAGTGGGGACTAGCGGGGCAGAGCAGTACTTC
-	TRBJ1-5	-	TRBV6-6	CASSYSSRGSWPQHF	TGTGCCAGCAGTTACTCGTCCAGGGGTTCGTGGCCCCAGCATTTT
TRBD1	TRBJ2-6	-	TRBV18	CASSPLQGAGANVLTF	TGTGCCAGCTCACCCCTACAGGGGGCTGGGGCCAACGTCCTGACTTTC
-	TRBJ2-7	-	TRBV27	CASRRLGTYEQYF	TGTGCCAGCAGGAGACTAGGGACCTACGAGCAGTACTTC
-	TRBJ2-5	-	TRBV9	CASSGGPRETQYF	TGTGCCAGCAGCGGAGGGCCCCGAGAGACCCAGTACTTC
-	TRBJ1-2	-	TRBV7-6	CASSSNPGVGYTF	TGTGCCAGCAGCTCAAATCCAGGGGTCGGCTACACCTTC
-	TRBJ1-1	-	TRBV28	CASNPTAESTEAFF	TGTGCCAGCAATCCCACGGCAGAGAGCACTGAAGCTTTCTTT
-	TRBJ2-7	-	TRBV7-8	CASSLVEVSYEQYF	TGTGCCAGCAGCTTAGTAGAGGTATCCTACGAGCAGTACTTC
-	TRBJ2-3	once	TRBV7-9	CASSLVMGLGTDTQYF	TGTGCCAGCAGCTTAGTGATGGGTCTCGGAACAGATACGCAGTATTTT
-	TRBJ2-3	-	TRBV9	CASSVSIRTAQYF	TGTGCCAGCAGCGTAAGCATTCGGACTGCGCAGTATTTT
-	TRBJ2-7	-	TRBV27	CASSLSRPPSYEQYF	TGTGCCAGCAGTTTATCGCGGCCGCCATCCTACGAGCAGTACTTC
-	TRBJ1-2	-	TRBV2	CASSGQGINYGYTF	TGTGCCAGCAGTGGGCAGGGAATCAACTATGGCTACACCTTC
TRBD2	TRBJ2-2	once	TRBV19	CASRWTSDTGELFF	TGTGCCAGTCGATGGACTAGCGACACCGGGGAGCTGTTTTTT
TRBD1	TRBJ1-1	-	TRBV5-1	CASTQTGENTEAFF	TGCGCCAGCACCCAGACAGGGGAGAACACTGAAGCTTTCTTT
-	TRBJ1-1	-	TRBV10-2	CASVAGTEAFF	TGCGCCAGCGTGGCGGGGACTGAAGCTTTCTTT
-	TRBJ2-2	-	TRBV6-1	CASGLGYTGELFF	TGTGCCAGCGGCTTAGGGTACACCGGGGAGCTGTTTTTT
-	TRBJ2-7	-	TRBV18	CASSPLSGTVTSYEQYF	TGTGCCAGCTCACCGCTTTCCGGGACGGTGACCTCCTACGAGCAGTACTTC
-	TRBJ2-3	-	TRBV12-5	CASGSRADTQYF	TGTGCTAGTGGTTCCCGGGCAGATACGCAGTATTTT
TRBD2	TRBJ2-7	-	TRBV30	CAWSDGLAGEQYF	TGTGCCTGGAGTGATGGACTAGCGGGTGAGCAGTACTTC
TRBD2	TRBJ2-2	-	TRBV7-2	CASSSTGLAGGPRELFF	TGTGCCAGCAGCTCCACGGGGCTAGCGGGAGGGCCACGGGAGCTGTTTTTT
-	TRBJ1-2	-	TRBV19	CASSIDSLAVYGYTF	TGTGCCAGTAGTATAGATTCTCTAGCCGTCTATGGCTACACCTTC
-	TRBJ1-1	-	TRBV7-7	CASSYKPNTEAFF	TGTGCTAGCAGCTACAAACCCAACACTGAAGCTTTCTTT
-	TRBJ1-3	-	TRBV15	CATSRSIRDGNTIYF	TGTGCCACCAGCAGGTCAATCAGGGACGGAAACACCATATATTTT
TRBD1	TRBJ2-7	-	TRBV6-1	CASSIDRVPYEQYF	TGTGCCAGCAGTATAGACAGGGTCCCATACGAGCAGTACTTC
TRBD1	TRBJ1-2	-	TRBV5-6	CASSTDRGRNYGYTF	TGTGCCAGCAGCACGGACAGGGGGCGGAACTATGGCTACACCTTC
-	TRBJ2-7	-	TRBV5-1	CASSLLSGRFDLNYEQYF	TGCGCCAGCAGCTTATTATCAGGGCGTTTTGATTTGAACTACGAGCAGTACTTC
TRBD1	TRBJ2-1	-	TRBV29-1	CSVSRDREYNEQFF	TGCAGCGTTAGCCGGGACAGGGAGTACAATGAGCAGTTCTTC
-	TRBJ1-2	-	TRBV28	CASSLKGYGYTF	TGTGCCAGCAGTTTGAAAGGCTATGGCTACACCTTC
TRBD1	TRBJ1-3	once	TRBV11-2	CAIYRDRGTSGGNTIYF	TGTGCCATTTACCGGGACAGGGGGACGAGTGGTGGAAACACCATATATTTT